This T cell receptor (beta chain) was retrieved from a study of tumor-infiltrating lymphocytes in oesophageal squamous cell carcinoma. The germline gives CDR1 SGHNT, CDR2 YENEEA. CDR3 length: 13 amino acids. TCRdb fed the PCR reads into MiXCR, producing one record per CDR3 protein. Among about 10,000 distinct CDR3 sequences listed, approximately 62% were seen once. V gene TRBV11-3 combines with J gene TRBJ2-5, with no clear D. The last part of the DNA fits TRBJ2-1 better; the J call may be wrong. The source is a male donor with esophageal squamous cell carcinoma. The sample comprised esophageal tumor tissue. The CDR3 region has the DNA TGTGCCAGCAGCTTAGGTCCGTACAATGAGCAGTTCTTC. Amino acids: CASSLGPYNEQFF.